The rows below give T cell receptor beta chains drawn from one sample of a study of T-cell reconstitution after alpha-beta-depleted transplantation in children. Via MiXCR, TCRdb re-called the PCR reads, giving one row per CDR3 protein. This table has 200,000 to 250,000 distinct CDR3 sequences, roughly a tenth appearing once. The material was PBMCs, obtained before TCRalphabeta/CD19-depleted stem cell transplant. The receptors shown here come from a child under two years old with acute myeloid leukemia, due to receive a stem cell transplant. The CDR3 runs from the conserved cysteine through the conserved F or W. Each record gives: J gene, V gene, D gene, clone size, CDR3 DNA, CDR3 protein. A D gene is named only where the DNA matches it firmly. Only some rows state a clone size, as once, few, many or a class for expanded clones.

TRBJ2-3 TRBV20-1 NA many TGCAGTGCTAGATCCCTAGTGGGCCTCACAGATACGCAGTATTTT CSARSLVGLTDTQYF
TRBJ2-1 TRBV5-1 TRBD2 NA TGCGCCAGCAGCGGAAGACTAGCGGGAGCTCATGAGCAGTTCTTC CASSGRLAGAHEQFF
TRBJ2-7 TRBV12-3/TRBV12-4 TRBD1 many TGTGCCAGCAGCCCCAGACAGGGTATGAACTACGAGCAGTACTTC CASSPRQGMNYEQYF
TRBJ2-5 TRBV12-3/TRBV12-4 TRBD2 many TGTGCCAGCAGCGACCCGGGACTAAAAGAGACCCAGTACTTC CASSDPGLKETQYF
TRBJ2-1 TRBV7-3 NA many TGTGCCAGCAGCTTTCTAAGGACCGGTGAGCAGTTCTTC CASSFLRTGEQFF
TRBJ2-3 TRBV29-1 TRBD2 many TGCAGCGTTGGACTAGCGGGGAGCACAGATACGCAGTATTTT CSVGLAGSTDTQYF
TRBJ1-1 TRBV6-2/TRBV6-3 TRBD1 few TGTGCCAGCACCAACAGGGGCGTTCCGTCTGAAGCTTTCTTT CASTNRGVPSEAFF
TRBJ2-1 TRBV20-1 NA many TGCAGTGCTACCTACCCCGGGACTTACTACAATGAGCAGTTCTTC CSATYPGTYYNEQFF
TRBJ2-1 TRBV24-1 NA many TGTGCCACCAGGGACCCCGGGTACAATGAGCAGTTCTTC CATRDPGYNEQFF
TRBJ2-7 TRBV11-2 NA many TGTGCCAGCAGCTTAGCCCGGACCGGGGAGCAGTACTTC CASSLARTGEQYF
TRBJ2-1 TRBV19 NA few TGTGCCAGTAGTATACCCAATCTCGGGGGGCCCTACAATGAGCAGTTCTTC CASSIPNLGGPYNEQFF
TRBJ1-1 TRBV25-1 NA few TGTGCCAGCAGTGAATTATCACAGGTGGGCACTGAAGCTTTCTTT CASSELSQVGTEAFF
TRBJ2-1 TRBV6-1 TRBD2 many TGTGCCAGCAGTGGCAGACTAGCGGGGGACTACAATGAGCAGTTCTTC CASSGRLAGDYNEQFF
TRBJ2-1 TRBV28 TRBD2 many TGTGCCAGCAGTTTAGCGGGGGGGCTGAAAAATGAGCAGTTCTTC CASSLAGGLKNEQFF
TRBJ2-3 TRBV5-1 NA many TGCGCCAGCAGCGCTGGGACGGAACGAAGCACAGATACGCAGTATTTT CASSAGTERSTDTQYF
TRBJ1-5 TRBV28 TRBD1 many TGTGCCAGTAGTCCCGGGACAGCGTTCAGGCAGCCCCAGCATTTT CASSPGTAFRQPQHF
TRBJ1-4 TRBV29-1 NA many TGCAGCGGGCAGTCAACTAATGAAAAACTGTTTTTT CSGQSTNEKLFF
TRBJ2-1 TRBV10-3 TRBD2 many TGTGCCATCAGTGAGTCATTAGCGGGAGGTTTGGCTGAGCAGTTCTTC CAISESLAGGLAEQFF
TRBJ2-4 TRBV5-1 NA many TGCGCCAGCAGCTTGGAGAGTGGGTCAGGCAAAAACATTCAGTACTTC CASSLESGSGKNIQYF
TRBJ1-5 TRBV20-1 NA NA TGCAGTGCTAGGAACAGGGTGGGCAATCAGCCCCAGCATTTT CSARNRVGNQPQHF
TRBJ1-1 TRBV20-1 TRBD1 many TGCAGTGCTAGAAGGACAGGGAACACTGAAGCTTTCTTT CSARRTGNTEAFF
TRBJ2-5 TRBV7-6 NA many TGTGCCAGCAGGGCCATGGAGACCCAGTACTTC CASRAMETQYF
TRBJ1-5 TRBV28 TRBD1 many TGTGCCAGCAGGACAGGGGTTAGTCAGCCCCAGCATTTT CASRTGVSQPQHF
TRBJ2-1 TRBV28 NA many TGTGCCAGCAGTGTTTCGGGGGGCTCAAATGAGCAGTTCTTC CASSVSGGSNEQFF
TRBJ1-1 TRBV28 NA many TGTGCCAGCAGTCTCGGGGGAAGCGAAAACACTGAAGCTTTCTTT CASSLGGSENTEAFF
TRBJ1-1 TRBV21-1 NA many TGTGCCAGCAGCCACCCGGGACAGGGTTCCACTGAAGCTTTCTTT CASSHPGQGSTEAFF
TRBJ2-1 TRBV21-1 NA many TGTGCCAGCAGCAAAGGGCAGGGGAATGAGGATGAGCAGTTCTTC CASSKGQGNEDEQFF